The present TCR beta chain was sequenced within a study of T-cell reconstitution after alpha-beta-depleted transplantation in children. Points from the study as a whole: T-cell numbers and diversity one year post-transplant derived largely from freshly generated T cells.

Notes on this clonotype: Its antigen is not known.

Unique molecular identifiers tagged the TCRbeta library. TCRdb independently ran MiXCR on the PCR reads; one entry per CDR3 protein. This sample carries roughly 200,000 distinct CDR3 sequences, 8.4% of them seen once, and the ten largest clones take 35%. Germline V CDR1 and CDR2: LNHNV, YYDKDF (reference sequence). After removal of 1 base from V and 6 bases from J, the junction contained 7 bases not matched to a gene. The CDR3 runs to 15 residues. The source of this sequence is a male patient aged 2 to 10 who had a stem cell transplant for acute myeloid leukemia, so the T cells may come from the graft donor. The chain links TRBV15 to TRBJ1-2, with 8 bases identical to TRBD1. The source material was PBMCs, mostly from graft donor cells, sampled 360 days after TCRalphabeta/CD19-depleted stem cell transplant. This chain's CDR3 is CATSRGQGLVNGYTF. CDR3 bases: TGTGCCACCAGCAGAGGACAGGGGTTAGTTAATGGCTACACCTTC.